Following are 20 T cell receptor beta chains from one sample sequenced in a study of control samples from healthy donors and cancer patients. TCRdb keeps only in-frame clones here, not all; method: immunoSEQ multiplex PCR. This sample has nearly 200,000 clones, with roughly nine tenths found just once. Sequencing was done on a sample of blood. The receptor source for this set is a man aged 30 to 45 in good health.

This chain links TRBV6-6 with TRBJ2-3; 14 bases are a match to TRBD2. Germline assignment: CDR1 MNHNY and CDR2 SVGAGI (reference sequence). J was trimmed by 2 bases and V by 9 bases; bases with no gene match: 4. The CDR3 covers 15 residues. The CDR3 sequence is CASVGLAGATDTQYF. DNA for the CDR3: TGTGCCAGTGTGGGACTAGCGGGGGCCACAGATACGCAGTATTTT.

A few counts support this clone. The V call is TRBV19, the J call TRBJ1-3, with TRBD1 matching 7 bases. The CDR3 runs to 14 residues. The germline V gene has CDR1 LNHDA and CDR2 SQIVND (reference sequence). V was pared by 7 bases and J by 1 base, with 4 bases of the junction left unmatched. In DNA form, the CDR3 reads TGTGCCAGTACCGACAGGGAATCTGGAAACACCATATATTTT. Its protein is CASTDRESGNTIYF.

In regard to this clone: A read error may account for a junction end that differs from germline. This chain links TRBV6-1 with TRBJ2-3; D is uncertain. Germline CDR1 and CDR2: MNHNS and SASEGT. CDR3 length: 11 residues. The chain's CDR3 is CASSEEPRRNF. In nucleotides, the CDR3 is TGTGCCAGCAGTGAAGAGCCTCGACGGAACTTT.

This chain connects TRBV11-2 to TRBJ2-7, with 13 bases identical to TRBD2. CDR1 is SGHAT and CDR2 is FQNNGV in the germline V gene. The V and J ends lost 5 bases and 4 bases, in that order; junction bases with no gene match: 5. CDR3 length: 15 amino acids. DNA of the CDR3: TGTGCCAGCAGCCCCACTAGCGGGGGGGCTTACGAGCAGTACTTC. Translating it yields CASSPTSGGAYEQYF.

This clone was seen only once. The chain links TRBV30 to TRBJ1-6; 7 nucleotides align to TRBD1. Unmatched junction bases numbered 6, after V lost 4 bases and J lost 9 bases. The CDR3 has 13 residues. Germline V gene sequence: CDR1 GTSNPN, CDR2 SVGIG (reference sequence). The CDR3 here is CAWNDRASSPLHF. DNA of the CDR3: TGTGCCTGGAACGACAGGGCAAGTTCACCCCTCCACTTT.

V and J are TRBV6-6 and TRBJ1-2; the D is unclear. Germline values: CDR1 MNHNY, CDR2 SVGAGI (reference sequence). The CDR3 is 14 residues long. V shed 4 bases and J shed 2 bases, with 11 bases lying between them. The CDR3 loop is CASSSEGGNYGYTF. CDR3 bases: TGTGCCAGCAGTTCAGAGGGCGGGAACTATGGCTACACCTTC.

V and J are TRBV9 and TRBJ1-6; no clear D gene. V was clipped by 3 bases and J by 4 bases, with 11 bases between them. The CDR3 consists of 15 residues. CDR1 and CDR2 (germline): SGDLS, YYNGEE. CDR3 sequence: CASSAPGLYNSPLHF. Written as DNA, the CDR3 is TGTGCCAGCAGCGCCCCCGGGCTGTATAATTCACCCCTCCACTTT.

The gene calls are TRBV7-9 and TRBJ1-1, with TRBD1 as a possible D gene (5 bases). Deletions cut 5 bases from V and 1 base from J, with 17 bases between. Germline V gene data show CDR1 as SEHNR and CDR2 as FQNEAQ (reference sequence). The CDR3 runs 16 residues. The DNA for the CDR3 is TGTGCCAGCAGCCCGATTGGGGGAAGGCAGAACACTGAAGCTTTCTTT. It yields the protein CASSPIGGRQNTEAFF.

The chain carries TRBV12-5 and TRBJ2-5, with unresolved D. The CDR3 is 13 residues long. From germline, CDR1 is LGHNT and CDR2 FRNRAP. V shed 0 bases and J shed 8 bases, with 10 bases lying between them. DNA of the CDR3: TGTGCTAGTGGTTTGGTGTCCGCAGCCACCCAGTACTTC. Encoded protein: CASGLVSAATQYF.

The chain has TRBV29-1 and TRBJ2-1; D is ambiguous. CDR1 and CDR2 (germline): SQVTM, ANQGSEA. V was pared by 1 base and J by 5 bases, with 18 bases between. The CDR3 runs to 16 residues. The CDR3 region is CSVEGHSLIRNNEQFF. CDR3 nucleotides: TGCAGCGTTGAAGGACACTCCTTGATAAGAAACAATGAGCAGTTCTTC.

The chain joins TRBV4-1 to TRBJ2-3; 12 bases are a match to TRBD2. The CDR3 runs 16 residues. CDR1 and CDR2 from the germline V gene are MGHRA and YSYEKL. V trimming: 4 bases; J trimming: 1 base; junction bases outside the gene matches: 3. In nucleotides, the CDR3 is TGCGCCAGCAGCCTCCTAGCGGGGGGGCGCACAGATACGCAGTATTTT. Translating it yields CASSLLAGGRTDTQYF.

The V call is TRBV7-3, the J call TRBJ2-3; the match to TRBD2 covers 7 bases. With 1 base clipped from V and 2 bases from J, the junction kept 3 bases outside the gene matches. The germline V gene has CDR1 SGHTA and CDR2 FQGTGA. There are 15 residues in the CDR3. CDR3 nucleotides: TGTGCCAGCAGCTTAATGGGGACTATCACAGATACGCAGTATTTT. Translating it yields CASSLMGTITDTQYF.

The table lists this clone with a few counts. The V and J genes are TRBV6-5 and TRBJ1-4; 7 positions agree with TRBD1. The V gene's germline CDR1 is MNHEY and CDR2 SVGAGI. The V gene end was trimmed by 4 bases and the J gene end by 8 bases; junction bases not matched to a gene: 13. The CDR3 is 16 amino acids. The CDR3 nucleotides read TGTGCCAGCAGTTGGGAGACAGGGTTGAGAAAGGAAAAACTGTTTTTT. Its protein is CASSWETGLRKEKLFF.

The chain recombines TRBV4-2 with TRBJ1-2; 9 positions match TRBD1. The CDR3 runs 17 residues. Germline V gives CDR1 LGHNA, CDR2 YNFKEQ. The ends lost 0 bases at V and 4 bases at J; junction bases unmatched: 9. The CDR3 region is CASSQDAGQGALYGYTF. The CDR3 region has the DNA TGTGCCAGCAGCCAAGATGCGGGACAGGGTGCGCTCTATGGCTACACCTTC.

The rearrangement joins TRBV9 to TRBJ2-7, with 7 positions matching TRBD1. CDR1 and CDR2 from the germline V gene are SGDLS and YYNGEE. CDR3 length: 13 amino acids. V shed 4 bases and J 2 bases; nucleotides not matched to a gene: 3. CDR3: CASSQDRAYEQYF. CDR3 coding DNA: TGTGCCAGCAGCCAAGACAGGGCCTACGAGCAGTACTTC.

The gene calls are TRBV10-3 and TRBJ1-4; D not resolved. Germline V gene sequence: CDR1 ENHRY, CDR2 SYGVKD. V was clipped by 5 bases and J by 4 bases, with 8 bases between them. This CDR3 contains 13 residues. The CDR3 bases are TGTGCCATCAGTTGGACGGTTAATGAAAAACTGTTTTTT. Its protein is CAISWTVNEKLFF.

The genes are TRBV19 and TRBJ2-1; TRBD1 aligns across 7 bases. Germline values: CDR1 LNHDA, CDR2 SQIVND (reference sequence). This CDR3 is built from 17 residues. With 5 bases clipped from V and 0 bases from J, the junction kept 10 bases outside the gene matches. The CDR3 sequence is CASSALSGQSSYNEQFF. The DNA of the CDR3 is TGTGCCAGTAGTGCCTTATCGGGACAGAGCTCCTACAATGAGCAGTTCTTC.

This rearrangement joins TRBV6-1 to TRBJ1-5; 7 bases are a match to TRBD1. The CDR3 consists of 16 residues. CDR1 is MNHNS, CDR2 SASEGT, per germline. The J segment lost 9 bases and the V segment lost 2 bases, leaving 13 bases of the junction unmatched. As DNA, the CDR3 is TGTGCCAGCAGTGAAAGTGATAGGGGGCCGGCGATGCCCCAGCATTTT. Amino acids: CASSESDRGPAMPQHF.

V gene TRBV27 combines with J gene TRBJ2-7; D is perhaps TRBD2 (6 bases). Trimming left V 0 bases short and J 7 bases short, with 22 bases between. The germline V gene encodes CDR1 MNHEY and CDR2 SMNVEV (reference sequence). CDR3 length: 17 residues. CDR3: CASSLSRLGLSTVEQYF. The CDR3, as DNA: TGTGCCAGCAGTTTATCCCGGCTGGGACTGTCTACGGTGGAGCAGTACTTC.

Points on this clone: Compared with germline, one end of the junction differs, possibly owing to a read error. The V gene is TRBV10-2, the J gene TRBJ2-7, with D hard to call. Germline V lookup: CDR1 WSHSY, CDR2 SAAADI. This CDR3 contains 11 residues. CDR3 in amino acids: CANSEGPEQYF. The CDR3, as DNA: TGCGCCAACAGTGAAGGGCCCGAGCAGTACTTC.